Included here is one TCR beta chain sequence, with context. The data were taken from a study of patients and donors after allogeneic stem cell transplantation. The germline V gene encodes CDR1 LGHNA and CDR2 YSLEER. The CDR3 totals 17 residues. V gave up 1 base and J gave up 1 base; unmatched junction bases: 10. One entry per CDR3 protein results from TCRdb running MiXCR on the RT-PCR reads. The sample records about 200,000 distinct CDR3 sequences, around two fifths being singletons. Material for sequencing was blood, either unsorted or a sorted T cell fraction (not recorded which). The TCR was taken from a human donor who was either an allogeneic HSCT recipient or a stem cell or donor lymphocyte infusion donor (not recorded which). It is not recorded whose cells these are; they may come from a transplant donor. The chain joins TRBV4-3 to TRBJ2-7; 7 nucleotides match TRBD2. The CDR3 sequence is CASSQVPGGGSSYEQYF. As DNA, the CDR3 is TGCGCCAGCAGCCAAGTCCCCGGCGGCGGGAGTTCCTACGAGCAGTACTTC.